The clone carrying this T cell receptor beta chain has just a few counts. The antigen remains unidentified. The record originates from a study of molecular identifiers for immune sequencing clone quantification. Broader study findings: Same-barcode identical TCR molecules could make highly expanded clones look smaller than they are.

TCRdb used MiXCR to reprocess the PCR reads, holding one entry per CDR3 protein. The sample lists a few hundred thousand distinct CDR3 sequences; roughly a quarter were seen once. In the sort, naive CD8 T cells were defined as CD8+CD4-CCR7+CD45RA+. Trimming left V 6 bases short and J 2 bases short, with 23 bases between. CDR3 length equals 17 residues. The germline CDR1 and CDR2 sequences are LGHNT and FRNRAP. Sequenced material: naive CD8+ T cells from blood, with Jurkat cell RNA spiked in. Subset described: FACS-sorted CD8+CD4-CCR7+CD45RA+ naive T cells. This TCR was sampled from a human donor in good health. Some libraries in this study had Jurkat cell RNA spiked in. The chain recombines TRBV12-5 with TRBJ2-7; D perhaps matches TRBD1 (6 bases). For the CDR3, the DNA is TGTGCTAGTGGACCCGCGACAGGCCCACACTCTGCCTACGAGCAGTACTTC. Translation: CASGPATGPHSAYEQYF.